Below, one T cell receptor (beta chain) is given with its context. V shed 7 bases and J shed 0 bases, with 15 bases lying between them. There are 15 residues in the CDR3. The germline V gene encodes CDR1 MNHEY and CDR2 SVGAGI. Sequenced by immunoSEQ multiplex PCR; TCRdb stores in-frame clones only, minus some. The table has a few hundred thousand clones, over 75% seen once. The data are from a study of blood T cell repertoires in COVID-19. The clonotype originates from a woman between 50 and 59 years old with acute or convalescent COVID-19. The gene calls are TRBV6-5 and TRBJ1-1; the D gene is possibly TRBD1 (6 bases). Sequencing was done on a sample of peripheral blood. CDR3 DNA: TGTGCCAGCACCCGAGACAGGTACTTGAACACTGAAGCTTTCTTT. Translation gives CASTRDRYLNTEAFF.